This is a list of T cell receptor beta chains from one sample in a study of CD8+ T cells in alopecia areata. Assay used: immunoSEQ multiplex PCR; TCRdb lists only in-frame clones, some missing. This table holds 100,000 to 150,000 clones, around 50% found once. Sequencing used NKG2D-low CD8+ T cells sorted from blood. These receptors all come from a human donor with alopecia areata. The CDR3 runs from the conserved cysteine through the conserved F or W. The order of the fields is clone size, CDR3 length, V gene, D gene, J gene, CDR3 protein, CDR3 DNA. The D gene is left open where the match is weak. Size tells how often a clone was seen (once, few, many) or the class of an expanded clone, and some rows leave it out.

>few|13|TRBV29-1|NA|TRBJ2-1
CSVEGGAYNEQFF
TGCAGCGTTGAAGGAGGTGCTTACAATGAGCAGTTCTTC
>NA|11|TRBV30|NA|TRBJ1-2
CACRGLYGYTF
TGTGCCTGCCGGGGCCTCTATGGCTACACCTTC
>NA|13|TRBV6-6|NA|TRBJ2-7
CASRAGQTYEQYF
TGTGCCAGCAGAGCCGGACAGACGTACGAGCAGTACTTC
>NA|15|TRBV4-3|TRBD1|TRBJ2-7
CASSQARTGGYEQYF
TGCGCCAGCAGCCAAGCCCGGACAGGGGGCTACGAGCAGTACTTC
>few|15|TRBV29-1|TRBD1|TRBJ2-7
CSVDAGQGVSYEQYF
TGCAGCGTTGACGCGGGACAGGGGGTATCCTACGAGCAGTACTTC
>NA|16|TRBV5-1|NA|TRBJ1-1
CASSLGVGGMNTEAFF
TGCGCCAGCAGCTTGGGCGTCGGGGGGATGAACACTGAAGCTTTCTTT
>NA|13|TRBV5-4|NA|TRBJ2-3
CASSWDQTDTQYF
TGTGCCAGCAGTTGGGACCAAACAGATACGCAGTATTTT
>NA|14|TRBV27|NA|TRBJ2-3
CASSSQGGLHTQYF
TGTGCCAGCAGTTCTCAAGGGGGGTTGCATACGCAGTATTTT
>once|11|TRBV2|NA|TRBJ2-7
CASMRGYEQYF
TGTGCCAGCATGAGGGGATACGAGCAGTACTTC
>NA|14|TRBV29-1|NA|TRBJ2-2
CSVDARGFTGELFF
TGCAGCGTTGACGCCAGGGGATTTACCGGGGAGCTGTTTTTT
>NA|12|TRBV29-1|NA|TRBJ2-2
CSVEGGTGELFF
TGCAGCGTTGAAGGGGGTACCGGGGAGCTGTTTTTT
>NA|11|TRBV20-1|NA|TRBJ2-2
CSALNTGELFF
TGCAGTGCTTTGAACACCGGGGAGCTGTTTTTT
>NA|15|TRBV7-6|NA|TRBJ1-1
CASSPDTEINTEAFF
TGTGCCAGCAGCCCGGACACGGAAATTAACACTGAAGCTTTCTTT
>few|17|TRBV2|NA|TRBJ2-5
CASSEAGAGLPLETQYF
TGTGCCAGCAGTGAAGCGGGGGCAGGGCTTCCCCTGGAGACCCAGTACTTC
>NA|12|TRBV29-1|NA|TRBJ2-7
CSVESAGHEQYF
TGCAGCGTTGAATCTGCAGGGCACGAGCAGTACTTC
>few|15|TRBV29-1|TRBD1|TRBJ1-2
CSVIPPAGGAYGYTF
TGCAGCGTTATCCCCCCCGCAGGGGGCGCCTATGGCTACACCTTC
>NA|14|TRBV27|TRBD1|TRBJ1-2
CASSSGQGYYGYTF
TGTGCCAGCAGTTCGGGACAGGGGTACTATGGCTACACCTTC
>NA|15|TRBV6-5|NA|TRBJ2-5
CASSYGGTTKETQYF
TGTGCCAGCAGTTACGGGGGGACCACGAAAGAGACCCAGTACTTC
>NA|15|TRBV29-1|TRBD2|TRBJ2-5
CSVGLAGGRKETQYF
TGCAGCGTTGGGCTGGCGGGAGGGAGGAAAGAGACCCAGTACTTC
>NA|15|TRBV27|NA|TRBJ2-1
CASSSPPAAYNEQFF
TGTGCCAGCAGTTCCCCCCCCGCTGCCTACAATGAGCAGTTCTTC
>NA|10|TRBV20-1|NA|TRBJ1-2
CSAYRDGYTF
TGCAGTGCTTACAGGGATGGCTACACCTTC
>NA|11|TRBV29-1|NA|TRBJ2-1
CSVVLPNEQFF
TGCAGCGTTGTACTTCCCAATGAGCAGTTCTTC
>once|11|TRBV30|NA|TRBJ1-1
CAWTGGMEAFF
TGTGCCTGGACCGGGGGGATGGAGGCTTTCTTT
>NA|13|TRBV29-1|TRBD1|TRBJ2-1
CSGGQGDYNEQFF
TGCAGCGGCGGACAGGGAGATTACAATGAGCAGTTCTTC
>NA|12|TRBV2|NA|TRBJ2-2
CASSTAPGELFF
TGTGCCAGCAGTACCGCGCCCGGGGAGCTGTTTTTT
>once|13|TRBV2|NA|TRBJ2-1
CASSASFSNEQFF
TGTGCCAGCAGCGCCAGTTTTTCCAATGAGCAGTTCTTC
>few|13|TRBV28|NA|TRBJ1-6
CASSWRPDSPLHF
TGTGCCAGCAGTTGGAGACCCGATTCACCCCTCCACTTT
>NA|11|TRBV6-5|NA|TRBJ2-1
CASKQTHEQFF
TGTGCCAGCAAGCAGACCCATGAGCAGTTCTTC
>NA|12|TRBV30|NA|TRBJ1-1
CAWIGLGTEAFF
TGTGCCTGGATCGGACTGGGGACTGAAGCTTTCTTT
>NA|10|TRBV5-6|NA|TRBJ2-5
CASQGETQYF
TGTGCCAGCCAGGGTGAGACCCAGTACTTC
>NA|15|TRBV27|NA|TRBJ2-7
CASSLQGWGYYEQYF
TGTGCCAGCAGTTTACAAGGGTGGGGTTACTACGAGCAGTACTTC
>few|13|TRBV14|TRBD1|TRBJ1-2
CASSQTGGNGYTF
TGTGCCAGCAGCCAAACAGGGGGCAATGGCTACACCTTC
>few|13|TRBV29-1|NA|TRBJ2-3
CSVDPETADTQYF
TGCAGCGTTGATCCTGAAACCGCCGATACGCAGTATTTT
>few|12|TRBV7-9|NA|TRBJ1-2
CASSPDSYGYTF
TGTGCCAGCAGCCCAGACAGCTATGGCTACACCTTC
>few|15|TRBV29-1|TRBD1|TRBJ2-3
CSVVGDRGGTDTQYF
TGCAGCGTTGTAGGGGACAGGGGTGGCACAGATACGCAGTATTTT
>NA|15|TRBV27|TRBD1|TRBJ2-3
CASSNLGGLADTQYF
TGTGCCAGCAGTAACTTAGGGGGCCTCGCGGATACGCAGTATTTT
>NA|13|TRBV4-1|NA|TRBJ1-1
CASSLIRFSEAFF
TGCGCCAGCAGCTTGATCCGATTCAGTGAAGCTTTCTTT
>NA|14|TRBV30|NA|TRBJ2-5
CAWSAPVDPETQYF
TGTGCCTGGAGTGCACCAGTCGATCCGGAGACCCAGTACTTC
>NA|15|TRBV5-6|NA|TRBJ2-1
CASSPARVTYNEQFF
TGTGCCAGCAGCCCGGCCCGGGTTACCTACAATGAGCAGTTCTTC
>few|12|TRBV5-1|NA|TRBJ2-1
CASRGEYNEQFF
TGCGCCAGCAGGGGGGAATACAATGAGCAGTTCTTC
>few|14|TRBV29-1|NA|TRBJ2-7
CSVERGRPFYEQYF
TGCAGCGTCGAAAGAGGACGGCCGTTCTACGAGCAGTACTTC
>few|13|TRBV9|NA|TRBJ2-7
CASSDSRDYEQYF
TGTGCCAGCAGCGATTCTAGGGACTACGAGCAGTACTTC
>NA|16|TRBV27|NA|TRBJ2-3
CASSGRGPAMTDTQYF
TGTGCCAGCAGTGGTCGGGGGCCCGCTATGACAGATACGCAGTATTTT